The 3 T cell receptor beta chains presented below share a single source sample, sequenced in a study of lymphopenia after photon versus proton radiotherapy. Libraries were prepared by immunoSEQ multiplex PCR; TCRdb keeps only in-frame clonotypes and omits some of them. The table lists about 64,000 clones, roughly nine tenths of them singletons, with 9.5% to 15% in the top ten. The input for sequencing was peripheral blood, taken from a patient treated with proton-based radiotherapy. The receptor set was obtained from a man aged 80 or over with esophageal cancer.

This chain's CDR3 is CASSFFQGAYNEQFF. The CDR3 bases are TGTGCCAGCAGCTTTTTTCAGGGGGCGTACAATGAGCAGTTCTTC. The V call is TRBV11-2, the J call TRBJ2-1; 8 nucleotides line up with TRBD1. The germline CDR1 and CDR2 sequences are SGHAT and FQNNGV. The CDR3 is made up of 15 amino acids. The V gene end was trimmed by 3 bases and the J gene end by 4 bases; junction bases not matched to a gene: 5.

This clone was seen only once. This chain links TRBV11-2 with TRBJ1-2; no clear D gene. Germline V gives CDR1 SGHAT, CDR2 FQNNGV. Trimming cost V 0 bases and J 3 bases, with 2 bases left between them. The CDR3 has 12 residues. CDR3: CASSLDHYGYTF. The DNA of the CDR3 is TGTGCCAGCAGCTTAGATCACTATGGCTACACCTTC.

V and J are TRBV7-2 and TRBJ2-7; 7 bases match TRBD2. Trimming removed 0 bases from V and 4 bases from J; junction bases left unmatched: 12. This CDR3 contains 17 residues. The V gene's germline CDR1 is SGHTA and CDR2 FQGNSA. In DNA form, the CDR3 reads TGTGCCAGCAGCTTAGCGCTGTGGGGCGGGAGCCGTTACGAGCAGTACTTC. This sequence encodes CASSLALWGGSRYEQYF.